What follows are 8 T cell receptor beta chains derived from one specimen sequenced in a study of T cell responses to AZD1222 COVID-19 vaccine. Profiling relied on immunoSEQ multiplex PCR, and the TCRdb table lists in-frame clones only, not all of them. The sample holds 150,000 or so clones; just under 95% are singletons and the top ten take about 1.5%. This sample comprised peripheral blood, obtained on day 0 of AZD1222 vaccination. Receptors were obtained from an adult in good health.

The chain is built from TRBV2 and TRBJ1-5; 8 nucleotides align to TRBD1. Germline CDR1 is SNHLY and CDR2 is FYNNEI. The V gene end was trimmed by 5 bases and the J gene end by 8 bases; junction bases not matched to a gene: 17. This CDR3 is 17 amino acids long. The CDR3 reads CASSKGGRGRGWEPQHF. DNA for the CDR3: TGTGCCAGCAGTAAAGGGGGCAGGGGGCGCGGATGGGAGCCCCAGCATTTT.

The chain uses TRBV18 and TRBJ1-2; D unresolved. CDR3 length: 14 amino acids. The V end lost 0 bases, the J end lost 0 bases, and 5 bases lay between the germline ends. Germline V gene sequence: CDR1 KGHSH, CDR2 LQKENI. The CDR3 nucleotides are TGTGCCAGCTCACCACCACGGACTAACTATGGCTACACCTTC. Translating gives CASSPPRTNYGYTF. The variable domain in full, completed from reference TRBV18 and TRBJ1-2, reads NAGVMQNPRHLVRRRGQEARLRCSPMKGHSHVYWYRQLPEEGLKFMVYLQKENIIDESGMPKERFSAEFPKEGPSILRIQQVVRGDSAAYFCASSPPRTNYGYTFGSGTRLTVV.

The chain is built from TRBV27 and TRBJ2-7; the match to TRBD2 covers 11 bases. Unmatched junction bases numbered 9, after V lost 5 bases and J lost 3 bases. The CDR3 length is 16 residues. Germline V gene data show CDR1 as MNHEY and CDR2 as SMNVEV (reference sequence). This CDR3 is CASSPLLAGEIYEQYF. CDR3 sequence (DNA): TGTGCCAGCAGTCCCCTACTAGCGGGGGAGATCTACGAGCAGTACTTC.

The table lists this clone with a count of one. The V and J genes are TRBV20-1 and TRBJ1-1; D remains ambiguous. This CDR3 is built from 13 residues. Germline V CDR1 and CDR2: DFQATT, SNEGSKA (reference sequence). Trimming cost V 3 bases and J 4 bases, with 12 bases left between them. The CDR3 nucleotides read TGCAGTGCTAGTAAATCGTTGGGCACTGAAGCTTTCTTT. The encoded protein is CSASKSLGTEAFF.

The chain is built from TRBV5-8 and TRBJ1-2; D is possibly TRBD1 (5 bases). The CDR3 has 13 amino acids. V was shortened by 4 bases and J by 1 base, with 8 bases between the two germline ends. The germline V gene has CDR1 SGHTS and CDR2 YDEGEE. The CDR3 sequence is CASSPGINYGYTF. CDR3 coding DNA: TGTGCCAGCAGCCCAGGGATTAACTATGGCTACACCTTC.

This chain uses TRBV30 with TRBJ1-4; D might be TRBD1 (5 bases). Germline V gene data show CDR1 as GTSNPN and CDR2 as SVGIG (reference sequence). The CDR3 is 18 amino acids. V lost 5 bases and J 0 bases, leaving 22 bases between the germline ends. The CDR3: CAWGIPDQGRATNEKLFF. Written as DNA, the CDR3 is TGTGCCTGGGGGATCCCCGACCAGGGACGGGCAACTAATGAAAAACTGTTTTTT.

The chain employs TRBV30 and TRBJ1-1; 7 positions agree with TRBD1. There are 12 residues in the CDR3. From germline, CDR1 is GTSNPN and CDR2 SVGIG (reference sequence). V gave up 6 bases and J gave up 1 base; unmatched junction bases: 2. CDR3 sequence reads: CACRTGNTEAFF. The CDR3 bases are TGTGCCTGCCGGACAGGGAACACTGAAGCTTTCTTT.

This chain joins TRBV5-4 and TRBJ1-1; D remains ambiguous. Germline V gene lookup returns CDR1 SGHNT and CDR2 YYREEE (reference sequence). The CDR3 is 16 amino acids. Trimming removed 2 bases at V and 2 bases at J, with 16 bases between. CDR3 residues: CASSLSPSRRNTEAFF. The CDR3 DNA reads TGTGCCAGCAGCTTAAGCCCCTCAAGGCGAAACACTGAAGCTTTCTTT.